Detailed here is one T cell receptor beta chain. This clone showed up just a few times. The antigen this receptor binds is unknown. No base quality information exists; no much larger clone differs at one position. The immunoSEQ Assay, a bias-controlled multiplex PCR, was used to amplify TCRbeta CDR3 regions from genomic DNA. Concerning the study's data processing: The number of nucleated cells in each sample was estimated by amplification of reference gene primers within the assay. Sequence reads were collapsed and filtered to measure the absolute abundance of every unique TCRbeta CDR3 rearrangement. For each sample, productive Simpson clonality was calculated as the square root of Simpson's diversity index over productive rearrangements. Imported from immuneACCESS, the table was reduced by TCRdb to in-frame sequences with V and J called. These copies leave out some clones; in studies compared against another copy, an unresolved V gene accounts for under half, and the cause of the remainder is not known. V, J and clone size reflect that table, while D and trimming were determined from the DNA. In all, the sample holds roughly 200,000 clones, and 70% to 80% of those were seen once. In total, the top ten clones hold 13% of the sample.

The data originate from a study of blood T cell repertoires in COVID-19 (dated by TCRdb to 2020 to 2021). Study-level background: Samples covering the acute and convalescent phases of COVID-19 were provided by collaborators in the United States, Italy and Spain. The material from the prospective study consisted of cDNA or gDNA derived from T cells, B-cell-depleted T cells, or PBMCs. Deeply sampled blood TCRbeta repertoires from subjects exposed to, actively infected with, or recovered from COVID-19 were included in the dataset. A freely available public database, intended as a resource for researchers studying the immune response to SARS-CoV-2, is where the repertoires were released. Samples were obtained from the ongoing ImmuneRACE study (first 160 participants) and from over 1,000 subjects provided by 6 global collaborators. Nearly every sample came with metadata listing a de-identified subject ID, COVID-19 status, age in years and sex. Where HLA class I and class II types were available, the types were taken from metadata supplied by the sample provider, not from assay-based typing.

A second Seattle source provided samples from volunteer blood donors who had recovered from COVID-19. Collaborating institutions collected whole blood in K2EDTA tubes following their own protocols. For TCRbeta analysis, collaborators shipped samples as frozen whole blood, isolated PBMCs, or DNA extracted from either of those sample types. What the study reported, not specific to this receptor: How much clinical and demographic metadata was included differed by source and by participant, and the metadata was provided uncurated.

The germline V gene provides CDR1 KGHDR and CDR2 SFDVKD. V and J are truncated by 8 bases and 2 bases respectively, leaving an intervening sequence of 9 bases. The CDR3 contains 13 residues, cysteine and phenylalanine counted. Just CDR3 DNA is preserved here, 39 bases in frame from base 1. The sequenced material came from peripheral blood. The V gene is TRBV24-1 and the J gene is TRBJ1-5; the D gene identity is not certain. The TCR sequence derives from a man between 50 and 59 years old who had recovered from COVID-19. The CDR3 is CATKGRGNQPQHF. The DNA sequence reads TGTGCCACCAAAGGTCGGGGCAATCAGCCCCAGCATTTT.